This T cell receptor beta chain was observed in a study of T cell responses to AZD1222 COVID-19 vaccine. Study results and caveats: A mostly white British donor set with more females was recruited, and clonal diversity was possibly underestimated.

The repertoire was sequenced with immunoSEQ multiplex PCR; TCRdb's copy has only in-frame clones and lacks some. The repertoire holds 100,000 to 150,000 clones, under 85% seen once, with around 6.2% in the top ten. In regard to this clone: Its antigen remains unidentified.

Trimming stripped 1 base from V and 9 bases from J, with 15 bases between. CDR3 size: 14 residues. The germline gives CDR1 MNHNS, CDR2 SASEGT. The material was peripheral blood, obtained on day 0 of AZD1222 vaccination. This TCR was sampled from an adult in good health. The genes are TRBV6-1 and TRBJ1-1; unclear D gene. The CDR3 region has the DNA TGTGCCAGCAGTGAAGATCGAACAGTATACAAAGCTTTCTTT. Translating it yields CASSEDRTVYKAFF.